This T cell receptor (beta chain) was captured by sequencing in a study of T-cell memory formation after mild COVID-19. Study-level findings and limits: Clones shrinking between day 15 and 85 showed a balanced CD4/CD8 split, and those that grew later tilted toward CD4+. That cross-reactive memory joined was suggested by some responding clones appearing in pre-infection memory.

CDR1 is MGHRA and CDR2 is YSYEKL in the germline V gene. The CDR3 spans 15 residues. The ends were cut back, 1 base at V and 0 bases at J, with 6 bases in the middle. This clonotype was picked up a small number of times. Its antigen is undetermined. TCRdb ran MiXCR on the 5' RACE reads and lists one entry per CDR3 protein. Here the sample spans about 270,000 distinct CDR3 sequences, about 16% being singletons. The source is a man aged 18 to 35 who had mild COVID-19 (a few samples of this study predate the infection). Cell type and time point are not known. J is TRBJ2-2 and V is TRBV4-1; D perhaps matches TRBD1 (5 bases). The sequenced material came from PBMCs or a T cell subset sorted from them (not recorded which). The CDR3 reads CASSQGRANTGELFF. The CDR3 nucleotides read TGCGCCAGCAGCCAAGGCAGGGCGAACACCGGGGAGCTGTTTTTT.